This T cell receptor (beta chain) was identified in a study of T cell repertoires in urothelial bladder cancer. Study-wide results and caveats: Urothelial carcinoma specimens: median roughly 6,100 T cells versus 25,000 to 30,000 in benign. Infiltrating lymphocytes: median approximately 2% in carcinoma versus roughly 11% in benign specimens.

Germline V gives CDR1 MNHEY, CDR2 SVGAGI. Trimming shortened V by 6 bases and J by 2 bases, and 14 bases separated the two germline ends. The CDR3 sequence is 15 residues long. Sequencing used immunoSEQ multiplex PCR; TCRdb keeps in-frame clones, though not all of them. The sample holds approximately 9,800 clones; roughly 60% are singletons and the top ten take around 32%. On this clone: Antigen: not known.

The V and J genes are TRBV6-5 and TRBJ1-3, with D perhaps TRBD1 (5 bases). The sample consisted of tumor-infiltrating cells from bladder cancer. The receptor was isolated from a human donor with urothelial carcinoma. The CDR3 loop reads CASSRSAGPGNTIYF. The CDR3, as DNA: TGTGCCAGCAGCAGGTCGGCGGGGCCTGGAAACACCATATATTTT.